Presented here are 12 T cell receptor beta chains from one specimen sequenced in a study of blood T cell repertoires in COVID-19. Sequencing used immunoSEQ multiplex PCR; TCRdb keeps in-frame clones, though not all of them. The profile shows about 190,000 clones, over 70% of them singletons. The sample comprised peripheral blood. The receptors were gathered from a man between 60 and 75 years old with active or convalescent COVID-19.

The V gene is TRBV19, the J gene TRBJ2-2; the D gene is possibly TRBD1 (5 bases). The CDR3 extends over 16 amino acids. V lost 7 bases and J 5 bases, leaving 20 bases between the germline ends. The germline V gene encodes CDR1 LNHDA and CDR2 SQIVND (reference sequence). This CDR3 is CASTTFGQGGTGELFF. The CDR3 DNA reads TGTGCCAGTACTACCTTCGGCCAGGGCGGAACCGGGGAGCTGTTTTTT.

This chain connects TRBV19 to TRBJ1-4; 7 bases line up with TRBD1. Germline CDR1 reads LNHDA; CDR2 reads SQIVND (reference sequence). After removal of 7 bases from V and 5 bases from J, the junction contained 10 bases not matched to a gene. The CDR3 is 15 amino acids. The CDR3: CASTLRQGENEKLFF. CDR3 nucleotide sequence: TGTGCCAGTACACTCCGACAGGGCGAAAATGAAAAACTGTTTTTT.

The CDR3 loop reads CASSPGTGTSPLHF. The CDR3 DNA sequence: TGTGCCAGTTCCCCCGGGACAGGGACTTCACCCCTCCACTTT. The V call is TRBV19, the J call TRBJ1-6; 9 bases line up with TRBD1. The CDR3 covers 14 residues. The V and J ends lost 8 bases and 9 bases, in that order; junction bases with no gene match: 8. The germline V gene encodes CDR1 LNHDA and CDR2 SQIVND (reference sequence).

The gene calls are TRBV30 and TRBJ2-1; TRBD2 agrees at 8 bases. Germline V lookup: CDR1 GTSNPN, CDR2 SVGIG (reference sequence). V lost 2 bases to trimming and J lost 1 base; unmatched junction nucleotides: 10. There are 17 residues in the CDR3. CDR3 sequence (DNA): TGTGCCTGGAGTAGGGGACTAGTCCATTCTTCCTACAATGAGCAGTTCTTC. Amino acids: CAWSRGLVHSSYNEQFF.

The chain's CDR3 is CSVGTSGTRSNEQFF. Written as DNA, the CDR3 is TGCAGCGTTGGGACTAGCGGGACCCGTAGCAATGAGCAGTTCTTC. V gene TRBV29-1 combines with J gene TRBJ2-1; 12 nucleotides match TRBD2. The V and J ends lost 4 bases and 6 bases, in that order; junction bases with no gene match: 7. Germline CDR1 is SQVTM and CDR2 is ANQGSEA. This CDR3 has 15 amino acids.

The gene calls are TRBV3-1 (or the pseudogene TRBV3-2) and TRBJ2-3; TRBD2 agrees at 12 bases. V was clipped by 1 base and J by 5 bases; unmatched bases: 4. This CDR3 contains 16 residues. Germline V lookup: CDR1 LGHDT, CDR2 YNNKEL (reference sequence). The DNA of the CDR3 is TGTGCCAGCAGCCAAGGACTAGCGGGAGTGAAAGATACGCAGTATTTT. Translation gives CASSQGLAGVKDTQYF.

V and J are TRBV7-8 and TRBJ1-6; weak D call: TRBD1 (6 bases). Germline assignment: CDR1 SGHVS and CDR2 FQNEAQ. V lost 5 bases and J 10 bases, leaving 24 bases between the germline ends. The CDR3 loop spans 17 amino acids. The CDR3 nucleotides read TGTGCCAGCAGCCTTCTAGGGTCCAACAGGGCAGGGTCACCCCTCCACTTT. This codes for CASSLLGSNRAGSPLHF.

V gene TRBV6-6 combines with J gene TRBJ1-1, with 9 bases aligning to TRBD1. The CDR3 contains 16 residues. Germline V CDR1 and CDR2: MNHNY, SVGAGI (reference sequence). J gave up 3 bases and V 0 bases, and 5 bases lay outside the gene matches. The CDR3 loop reads CASSYSRGQGDTEAFF. The DNA of the CDR3 is TGTGCCAGCAGTTACTCGAGGGGACAGGGCGACACTGAAGCTTTCTTT.

This clone was detected ten times or more. The genes are TRBV5-1 and TRBJ2-2; 7 nucleotides align to TRBD1. With V trimmed by 3 bases and J by 7 bases, 6 bases remained unmatched. Germline V CDR1 and CDR2: SGHRS, YFSETQ. This CDR3 comprises 14 residues. This CDR3 is CASSSGQNLGELFF. DNA of the CDR3: TGCGCCAGCAGCTCGGGACAGAATCTCGGGGAGCTGTTTTTT. The entire variable domain, with the rest obtained from reference TRBV5-1 and TRBJ2-2, is as follows: KAGVTQTPRYLIKTRGQQVTLSCSPISGHRSVSWYQQTPGQGLQFLFEYFSETQRNKGNFPGRFSGRQFSNSRSEMNVSTLELGDSALYLCASSSGQNLGELFFGEGSRLTVL.

The chain joins TRBV14 to TRBJ1-6; no definite D call. V was cut by 2 bases and J by 10 bases, with 9 bases left in between. Germline V gene data show CDR1 as SGHDN and CDR2 as FVKESK. This CDR3 comprises 13 residues. The DNA for the CDR3 is TGTGCCAGCAGCCAAAATCCGGGGTCACCCCTCCACTTT. Residues: CASSQNPGSPLHF. The complete variable domain, with remaining parts taken from reference TRBV14 and TRBJ1-6, reads EAGVTQFPSHSVIEKGQTVTLRCDPISGHDNLYWYRRVMGKEIKFLLHFVKESKQDESGMPNNRFLAERTGGTYSTLKVQPAELEDSGVYFCASSQNPGSPLHFGNGTRLTVT.

This chain connects TRBV30 to TRBJ1-1, with D unresolved. V was clipped by 4 bases and J by 3 bases, with 12 bases between them. The length of the CDR3 is 13 residues. Germline-derived CDR1 and CDR2 are GTSNPN and SVGIG (reference sequence). The CDR3 DNA sequence: TGTGCCTGGACGCTCGACACTTACACTGAAGCTTTCTTT. It codes for CAWTLDTYTEAFF. The full variable domain, completed using reference TRBV30 and TRBJ1-1, is SQTIHQWPATLVQPVGSPLSLECTVEGTSNPNLYWYRQAAGRGLQLLFYSVGIGQISSEVPQNLSASRPQDRQFILSSKKLLLSDSGFYLCAWTLDTYTEAFFGQGTRLTVV.

V usage is TRBV10-3 and J usage is TRBJ1-5; TRBD1 aligns across 7 bases. Trimming took 5 bases from V and 7 from J; bases not matched to a gene: 8. CDR1 ENHRY and CDR2 SYGVKD come from the germline V gene. The CDR3 length is 14 residues. The CDR3 reads CAISLDRERQPQHF. The CDR3 region has the DNA TGTGCCATCAGTCTAGACAGGGAGCGGCAGCCCCAGCATTTT.